This T cell receptor beta chain appears in the sequencing data of a study of cytomegalovirus exposure and HLA in healthy donors. This clone was counted once. The table came from immunoSEQ multiplex PCR; TCRdb's copy has only in-frame clones and leaves some out. The sample has some 150,000 clones, 80% to 90% seen once. This CDR3 is 16 amino acids long. With V trimmed by 6 bases and J by 4 bases, 7 bases remained unmatched. CDR1 is MDHEN, CDR2 SYDVKM, per germline. V is TRBV28 and J is TRBJ2-5; 14 bases agree with TRBD2. Sequencing input: PBMCs. This TCR came from a man younger than 35 in good health and CMV-seropositive. CDR3 amino acids: CASSLIGLAGGETQYF. CDR3 DNA sequence: TGTGCCAGCAGCCTCATCGGACTAGCGGGAGGAGAGACCCAGTACTTC.